This T cell receptor (beta chain) was found in a study of T-cell reconstitution after alpha-beta-depleted transplantation in children (TCRdb year 2016). Study-wide context: T-cell immune reconstitution after TCRalphabeta/CD19-depleted allogeneic hematopoietic cell transplantation in children was quantitatively tracked in the study by means of TCR repertoire profiling.

Libraries were prepared through PCR. Data came from an Illumina HiSeq 2500. To normalize quantification of the TCRbeta repertoire, the TCR libraries were built with molecular barcoding that relied on unique molecular identifiers. Clones were called with MiXCR by TCRdb after fastp trimmed the public reads at Q25, and only in-frame beta chains were retained. All rows with the same CDR3 protein become a single entry with the most common DNA and genes. The sample records 750,000 to 950,000 distinct CDR3 sequences, 15% to 20% of which are singletons. Roughly 4.8% of the sample is in the top ten clones. This clonotype showed up just a few times. The target of this receptor is not known. Base-call qualities are not available, and no considerably larger clone is one nucleotide away. Points the paper makes about the study in general: The high TCRbeta diversity at day 60 in some patients was ascribed to recipient T cells and intrathymic progenitors that had survived conditioning. About two months after transplant, the apparently early recovery of alphabetaT-cell counts reportedly depended on just several hundred clones that had expanded rapidly and came from non-depleted graft cells. Over the following months the frequencies of hyperexpanded clones went down, and after one year T-cell counts and TCRbeta diversity were mostly credited to newly produced T cells.

CDR1 and CDR2 (MDHEN, SYDVKM) derive from the germline V gene. Its CDR3 holds 14 amino acids, cysteine through phenylalanine. The entry retains the CDR3 DNA only, 42 bases that are in frame from base 1. V loses 7 bases, J loses 6 bases, and the germline ends lie 16 bases apart. Reading the label with the study, this specimen's treatment or condition is: allogeneic hematopoietic cell transplantation with graft depleted of TCRalphabeta T cells and CD19 B cells. TCRalphabeta/CD19-depleted allogeneic hematopoietic cell grafts were given to the transplant recipients, all of whom were children. The chain is encoded by TRBV28 joined to TRBJ2-1; no D gene is confidently identified. The input for sequencing was PBMCs, mostly from graft donor cells, taken 360 days after TCRalphabeta/CD19-depleted stem cell transplant. The clonotype was recovered from a male patient between 10 and 17 years old who had a stem cell transplant for acute lymphoblastic leukemia, so the T cells may come from the graft donor. The CDR3 region has the sequence CASTPERTINEQFF. At the DNA level, the sequence is TGTGCCAGCACCCCTGAGAGGACCATCAATGAGCAGTTCTTC.